The 11 T cell receptor beta chains below come from one sample, sequenced in a study of cytomegalovirus exposure and HLA in healthy donors. The PCR had 60 Vbeta and 13 Jbeta primers. TCRdb's table, derived via immunoSEQ multiplex PCR, lists solely in-frame clones and lacks some. The data show 160,000 or so clones, 80% seen once. The sequencing input was PBMCs. These receptors originate from a man aged 25 to 40 in good health and CMV-seronegative.

The DNA of the CDR3 is TGTGCCAGCAGTGAACGGACAGGTGCAGGCCTTTTTCCCCAGCATTTT. It codes for CASSERTGAGLFPQHF. This chain links TRBV6-1 with TRBJ1-5, with 7 bases matching TRBD1. Per germline, CDR1 MNHNS and CDR2 SASEGT. J gave up 10 bases and V 2 bases, and 14 bases lay outside the gene matches. The CDR3 sequence is 16 residues long.

This chain links TRBV19 with TRBJ1-3, with D unclear. Germline-derived CDR1 and CDR2 are LNHDA and SQIVND (reference sequence). This CDR3 has 16 residues. V lost 5 bases, J lost 0 bases, and 14 bases lay in between. CDR3 sequence: CASSSAGSSSGNTIYF. For the CDR3, the DNA is TGTGCCAGTAGTTCCGCGGGGTCCTCCTCTGGAAACACCATATATTTT. The full variable domain, in which reference TRBV19 and TRBJ1-3 provide the parts outside the CDR3, is DGGITQSPKYLFRKEGQNVTLSCEQNLNHDAMYWYRQDPGQGLRLIYYSQIVNDFQKGDIAEGYSVSREKKESFPLTVTSAQKNPTAFYLCASSSAGSSSGNTIYFGEGSWLTVV.

The CDR3 sequence is CAWSYASRANEQFF. The CDR3 DNA follows: TGTGCCTGGAGTTACGCATCCAGGGCGAATGAGCAGTTCTTC. The chain joins TRBV30 to TRBJ2-1; D perhaps matches TRBD1 (5 bases). In germline, CDR1 is GTSNPN, CDR2 SVGIG (reference sequence). This CDR3 has 14 residues. Trimming cost V 2 bases and J 7 bases, with 15 bases left between them. The complete variable domain, with remaining parts taken from reference TRBV30 and TRBJ2-1, reads SQTIHQWPATLVQPVGSPLSLECTVEGTSNPNLYWYRQAAGRGLQLLFYSVGIGQISSEVPQNLSASRPQDRQFILSSKKLLLSDSGFYLCAWSYASRANEQFFGPGTRLTVL.

In DNA, the CDR3 is TGTGCCAGCAGTAATAGACAGGAGACAGATACGCAGTATTTT. It specifies CASSNRQETDTQYF. The chain couples TRBV11-1 to TRBJ2-3; a possible D gene is TRBD1 (6 bases). V was trimmed by 6 bases and J by 3 bases, leaving 13 bases between them. There are 14 residues in the CDR3. The germline V gene encodes CDR1 SGHAT and CDR2 FQDESV (reference sequence).

V is TRBV30 and J is TRBJ2-1; D gene unclear. CDR1 is GTSNPN, CDR2 SVGIG, per germline (reference sequence). CDR3 length equals 12 residues. The V and J ends lost 4 bases and 4 bases respectively, with 8 bases between them. CDR3 residues: CAWIDSYNEQFF. CDR3 DNA sequence: TGTGCCTGGATTGACTCATACAATGAGCAGTTCTTC.

This chain links TRBV7-6 with TRBJ2-3; 10 nucleotides align to TRBD2. Germline lookup yields CDR1 SGHVS and CDR2 FNYEAQ. The CDR3 length is 17 residues. Trimming at V came to 4 bases and at J to 0 bases, leaving 7 bases not matched to a gene. The CDR3 protein is CASSWSSGGQSTDTQYF. Here the CDR3 DNA reads TGTGCCAGCAGCTGGTCTAGCGGGGGCCAAAGCACAGATACGCAGTATTTT.

This rearrangement joins TRBV5-6 to TRBJ2-7; TRBD1 aligns across 11 bases. The CDR3 spans 16 residues. With 1 base clipped from V and 5 bases from J, the junction kept 8 bases outside the gene matches. Germline values: CDR1 SGHDT, CDR2 YYEEEE. The CDR3 DNA reads TGTGCCAGCAGCTTGATCATCGGGACAGGGGGTGACGAGCAGTACTTC. Amino acids: CASSLIIGTGGDEQYF.

The chain employs TRBV30 and TRBJ1-3; D is perhaps TRBD1 (5 bases). V was trimmed by 5 bases and J by 0 bases, leaving 11 bases between them. This CDR3 is built from 14 residues. CDR1 is GTSNPN and CDR2 is SVGIG in the germline V gene (reference sequence). CDR3 region: CAWDLQVSGNTIYF. The CDR3 DNA is TGTGCCTGGGACTTACAGGTCTCTGGAAACACCATATATTTT.

The chain recombines TRBV7-9 with TRBJ2-7, with TRBD2 matching over 7 bases. This CDR3 comprises 12 residues. Germline V gives CDR1 SEHNR, CDR2 FQNEAQ (reference sequence). The junction had 8 bases not matched to a gene; V was cut back by 8 bases and J by 7 bases. CDR3 in DNA: TGTGCCAGCGGCGGGGGTCCCCCAGAGCAGTACTTC. It specifies CASGGGPPEQYF.

The chain employs TRBV5-5 and TRBJ2-5; perhaps TRBD2 as D (7 bases). The CDR3 loop spans 18 amino acids. The V and J ends lost 4 bases and 4 bases respectively, with 26 bases between them. Germline V gene lookup returns CDR1 SGHKS and CDR2 YYEKEE (reference sequence). The CDR3 DNA follows: TGTGCCAGCAGCCGGTTACTCTCGGGGGGCCTCCTCCCAGAGACCCAGTACTTC. Amino acids: CASSRLLSGGLLPETQYF. The full variable domain, its missing parts supplied by reference TRBV5-5 and TRBJ2-5, is DAGVTQSPTHLIKTRGQQVTLRCSPISGHKSVSWYQQVLGQGPQFIFQYYEKEERGRGNFPDRFSARQFPNYSSELNVNALLLGDSALYLCASSRLLSGGLLPETQYFGPGTRLLVL.

V is TRBV6-4 and J is TRBJ2-3; no reliable D call. Germline CDR1 MRHNA, CDR2 SNTAGT. The length of the CDR3 is 15 residues. V was pared by 2 bases and J by 0 bases, with 9 bases between. As DNA, the CDR3 is TGTGCCAGCAGTGACGAAGCCGGGAGCACAGATACGCAGTATTTT. Translating it yields CASSDEAGSTDTQYF.